This is a list of T cell receptor beta chains from one sample in a study of CD8+CD57+ T cells in acquired aplastic anemia. From the reads, TCRdb called clonotypes with MiXCR, one entry per CDR3 protein. The profile shows 400,000 to 450,000 distinct CDR3 sequences, roughly 64% of them singletons. Input material: sorted CD4+, CD8+, or CD8+CD57+ T cells (not recorded which) from PBMCs. These receptors all stem from a human donor in good health, serving as a control. The CDR3 runs from the conserved cysteine through the conserved F or W. Each record gives: J gene, V gene, CDR3 protein.

>TRBJ2-7|TRBV10-2
CASSVNPQISYEQYF
>TRBJ1-2|TRBV10-3
CATRTGSNYGYTF
>TRBJ1-3|TRBV10-3
CAISVWGSAGNTIYF
>TRBJ2-5|TRBV5-1
CASRDALAGEQETQYF
>TRBJ1-2|TRBV19
CASTGTSGDLEAQSF
>TRBJ2-5|TRBV6-5
CASSYHGLAGQKQETQYF
>TRBJ2-7|TRBV10-2
CASSESSRDRVVYEQYF
>TRBJ2-7|TRBV6-6
CASRLSGPGQEDYEQYF
>TRBJ2-3|TRBV5-5
CASSLVGSSTDTQYF
>TRBJ1-1|TRBV5-8
CASRPWTDTEAFF
>TRBJ1-3|TRBV20-1
CSARDLPNSGNTIYF
>TRBJ1-4|TRBV9
CASSRQAKAEKLFF
>TRBJ2-3|TRBV7-3
CASSLGPAARTDKQYF
>TRBJ2-7|TRBV5-5
CASSPVGHRVRYF
>TRBJ1-5|TRBV5-1
CASSLGGSDPPQHF
>TRBJ2-1|TRBV9
CASSVGIASNYGF
>TRBJ2-1|TRBV24-1
CATSDGLGVDNEQFF
>TRBJ2-2|TRBV27
CASGRHGQFFGAVFF
>TRBJ1-5|TRBV19
CASSIGSGGGNQPQHF
>TRBJ1-5|TRBV7-2
CASSLTTNRGGNQPQHF
>TRBJ2-7|TRBV12-3/TRBV12-4
CASSPTIGGGGYEQYF
>TRBJ1-2|TRBV12-5
CASSSQTYYGYTF
>TRBJ2-7|TRBV7-3
CASSLMADSYEQYF
>TRBJ1-5|TRBV2
CATQGVDSNQPQHF
>TRBJ2-3|TRBV20-1
CSARGTRGRTDTQYF
>TRBJ1-2|TRBV7-2
CASSQGICCGYSF
>TRBJ1-1|TRBV11-2
CASSSLGTTMNTEAFF
>TRBJ1-6|TRBV7-8
CASSLSGDDSSPHF
>TRBJ1-5|TRBV25-1
CASGDRPQHF
>TRBJ1-4|TRBV6-5
CASSLGTVASTNEKLSF
>TRBJ1-1|TRBV7-9
CATSSQGGGLNTEAFF
>TRBJ2-1|TRBV7-7
CASSLRGSSYNEQF
>TRBJ2-7|TRBV20-1
CSARPTGTGKFSYEQYF
>TRBJ2-7|TRBV20-1
CSVRTCKQYF
>TRBJ2-7|TRBV6-1
CASALGGEQYF
>TRBJ2-3|TRBV20-1
CSARDQGSGGTWDTQYF
>TRBJ1-1|TRBV6-5
CASTRTMPNTEAFF
>TRBJ1-2|TRBV2
CASSGPGGHAGAF
>TRBJ1-2|TRBV10-3
CAISEGQGGNYGYTF
>TRBJ2-7|TRBV20-1
CSASRTINYYEQYF
>TRBJ2-3|TRBV20-1
CSAPRGGTRGEQYF
>TRBJ1-1|TRBV6-5
CASSYSARQGSNTEAFF
>TRBJ1-5|TRBV9
CASSDQNRLTRTQHF
>TRBJ2-1|TRBV20-1
CSARWLVDEQFF
>TRBJ1-6|TRBV19
CASGGRPGSPLHF
>TRBJ2-3|TRBV5-1
CASTRDSITDTQYF
>TRBJ2-1|TRBV6-5
CASNAEAGRPSQFF
>-|TRBV10-3
CATSESLLTGEDTQYF
>TRBJ2-7|TRBV7-7
CASSLGGTNEKLVQYF
>TRBJ1-1|TRBV10-3
CAISGTGGSAEAFF
>TRBJ1-1|TRBV29-1
CSVPRGTVGTEAFF
>TRBJ1-1|TRBV2
CASSEDSGFYICSARDEGQAFF
>TRBJ2-7|TRBV15
CATTLTSGDTYEQYF
>TRBJ2-7|TRBV20-1
CSARRRRRPDEQYF
>TRBJ1-6|TRBV5-5
CASSFMGEHNSPLHF